This is a list of T cell receptor beta chains from one sample in a study of blood T cell repertoires in COVID-19. Generated by immunoSEQ multiplex PCR, the TCRdb table keeps only in-frame clones and is missing some. The sample lists 84,000 or so clones; roughly 85% were seen once. Sequenced input: peripheral blood. The receptors originated from a man between 60 and 70 years old with acute or convalescent COVID-19. Both conserved end residues are part of each CDR3. A D gene is named only where the DNA matches it firmly. Clone sizes are given selectively: once, few, many, or a class where the clone is expanded.

v_gene: TRBV3-1/TRBV3-2
j_gene: TRBJ1-2
len: 16
d_gene: TRBD1
abundance: .
CDR3nt: TGTGCCAGCAGCCACATAACACCGGGACAGGGGTTTGGCTACACCTTC
CDR3aa: CASSHITPGQGFGYTF

v_gene: TRBV18
j_gene: TRBJ2-5
len: 12
d_gene: .
abundance: .
CDR3nt: TGTGCCAGCTCACGAACGGAAGAGACCCAGTACTTC
CDR3aa: CASSRTEETQYF

v_gene: TRBV4-3
j_gene: TRBJ2-3
len: 16
d_gene: TRBD2
abundance: .
CDR3nt: TGCGCCAGCAGCCAAACTCTAGCGGGGGGGGCAGATACGCAGTATTTT
CDR3aa: CASSQTLAGGADTQYF

v_gene: TRBV6-5
j_gene: TRBJ1-3
len: 12
d_gene: .
abundance: .
CDR3nt: TGTGCCAGCAGTTCTCAGGGAAACACCATATATTTT
CDR3aa: CASSSQGNTIYF

v_gene: TRBV27
j_gene: TRBJ1-1
len: 16
d_gene: TRBD1
abundance: .
CDR3nt: TGTGCCAGCACCCTTAGGTGGGACAGGTTGGAGACTGAAGCTTTCTTT
CDR3aa: CASTLRWDRLETEAFF

v_gene: TRBV4-3
j_gene: TRBJ1-6
len: 15
d_gene: .
abundance: .
CDR3nt: TGCGCCAGCAGCCAAGAGAATACAGGGTATTCACCCCTCCACTTT
CDR3aa: CASSQENTGYSPLHF

v_gene: TRBV6-1
j_gene: TRBJ1-3
len: 18
d_gene: .
abundance: .
CDR3nt: TGTGCCAGCAGTGAATTTCCTTTATGGGGAGGCACTGGAAACACCATATATTTT
CDR3aa: CASSEFPLWGGTGNTIYF

v_gene: TRBV9
j_gene: TRBJ1-2
len: 14
d_gene: .
abundance: .
CDR3nt: TGTGCCAGCAGCGTAGGGGCAGAGTTTACTGGCTACACCTTC
CDR3aa: CASSVGAEFTGYTF

v_gene: TRBV4-3
j_gene: TRBJ2-3
len: 15
d_gene: TRBD2
abundance: once
CDR3nt: TGCGCCAGCAGCCAACTAGCGGGGGGCACAGATACGCAGTATTTT
CDR3aa: CASSQLAGGTDTQYF

v_gene: TRBV7-2
j_gene: TRBJ1-2
len: 15
d_gene: .
abundance: .
CDR3nt: TGTGCCAGCAGCTTAGAAGCTGGACAGAGCTATGGCTACACCTTC
CDR3aa: CASSLEAGQSYGYTF

v_gene: TRBV6-5
j_gene: TRBJ1-3
len: 15
d_gene: .
abundance: .
CDR3nt: TGTGCCAGCAGTTACCGAGGACAGCCCGGAAACACCATATATTTT
CDR3aa: CASSYRGQPGNTIYF

v_gene: TRBV5-1
j_gene: TRBJ2-3
len: 15
d_gene: .
abundance: .
CDR3nt: TGCGCCAGCAGCTTGGAGGGCGACTACCACTCGACGCAGTATTTT
CDR3aa: CASSLEGDYHSTQYF

v_gene: TRBV9
j_gene: TRBJ2-2
len: 15
d_gene: .
abundance: .
CDR3nt: TGTGCCAGCAGCGTAGGGGGGGCGAACACCGGGGAGCTGTTTTTT
CDR3aa: CASSVGGANTGELFF

v_gene: TRBV5-1
j_gene: TRBJ1-4
len: 15
d_gene: .
abundance: once
CDR3nt: TGCGCCAGCAGGACGGGAGGCCCAGGAAGCGAAAAACTGTTTTTT
CDR3aa: CASRTGGPGSEKLFF

v_gene: TRBV5-1
j_gene: TRBJ1-2
len: 13
d_gene: .
abundance: .
CDR3nt: TGCGCCAGCAGCTCTGGACATGACGATGGCTACACCTTC
CDR3aa: CASSSGHDDGYTF

v_gene: TRBV3-1/TRBV3-2
j_gene: TRBJ2-5
len: 18
d_gene: TRBD2
abundance: .
CDR3nt: TGTGCCAGCAGCCAAGTCACCAACTGGCGGGGGGGCCGGGAGACCCAGTACTTC
CDR3aa: CASSQVTNWRGGRETQYF

v_gene: TRBV10-2
j_gene: TRBJ2-1
len: 15
d_gene: TRBD1
abundance: .
CDR3nt: TGCGCCAGCAGTGATCAGGGGGCTTCCTACAATGAGCAGTTCTTC
CDR3aa: CASSDQGASYNEQFF

v_gene: TRBV27
j_gene: TRBJ2-3
len: 16
d_gene: .
abundance: .
CDR3nt: TGTGCCAGCAGTTTGAGCTCAGGGGCTAGCACAGATACGCAGTATTTT
CDR3aa: CASSLSSGASTDTQYF

v_gene: TRBV5-1
j_gene: TRBJ2-7
len: 16
d_gene: TRBD2
abundance: once
CDR3nt: TGCGCCAGCAGCCAGCACCTAGCGGGGGGGCAGTACGAGCAGTACTTC
CDR3aa: CASSQHLAGGQYEQYF

v_gene: TRBV14
j_gene: TRBJ1-1
len: 13
d_gene: .
abundance: .
CDR3nt: TGTGCCAGCAGCCGAGATATAGCAACCGAAGCTTTCTTT
CDR3aa: CASSRDIATEAFF

v_gene: TRBV27
j_gene: TRBJ2-4
len: 17
d_gene: .
abundance: .
CDR3nt: TGTGCCAGCAGTTTAAGGGGGGGCGACGTAGCCAAAAACATTCAGTACTTC
CDR3aa: CASSLRGGDVAKNIQYF

v_gene: TRBV9
j_gene: TRBJ1-6
len: 18
d_gene: TRBD1
abundance: medium-sized
CDR3nt: TGTGCCAGCAGCGAGGGATCAGGGACAGGGGGCTCCGATTCACCCCTCCACTTT
CDR3aa: CASSEGSGTGGSDSPLHF

v_gene: TRBV5-6
j_gene: TRBJ2-7
len: 15
d_gene: TRBD1
abundance: .
CDR3nt: TGTGCCAGCAGCTACCGGGACAGGGTCGCTAACGAGCAGTACTTC
CDR3aa: CASSYRDRVANEQYF

v_gene: TRBV6-2/TRBV6-3
j_gene: TRBJ2-5
len: 15
d_gene: TRBD2
abundance: .
CDR3nt: TGTGCCAGCAGTGGTGGGACTAGCGGGGGAGAGACCCAGTACTTC
CDR3aa: CASSGGTSGGETQYF